This T cell receptor (beta chain) was recorded in a study of shared clonotypes between healthy human individuals. Across the whole study: Per donor, CD8 memory used one plate, CD8 naive used two, CD4 memory used three and CD4 naive used three. General study results and limits: Limited genetic and exposure-history diversity came from having few donors. Across a handful of donors, naive CD4 shared about 5%, naive CD8 over 3%, memory CD4 more than 2%, memory CD8 0.4%.

J gave up 10 bases and V 2 bases, and 3 bases lay outside the gene matches. The CDR3 length is 14 residues. Germline CDR1 reads SGDLS; CDR2 reads YYNGEE. Profiling relied on immunoSEQ multiplex PCR, and the TCRdb table lists in-frame clones only, not all of them. The repertoire holds over a million clones, with approximately 80% as singletons. This clone was counted once. Its antigen remains unknown. The source material was memory CD4+ T cells from PBMCs. Subset noted: CD45RA-negative fraction. This receptor was taken from a man younger than 35 in good health. Some clones in this sample may be carry-over from other donors' samples. The genes are TRBV9 and TRBJ2-1, with 13 bases fitting TRBD2. CDR3 protein: CASSVRTSGSEQFF. DNA of the CDR3: TGTGCCAGCAGCGTTCGGACTAGCGGGAGCGAGCAGTTCTTC.